This TCR beta chain was observed in a study of metastatic and nonmetastatic thyroid tumors. Study results and limitations: Reports indicated that malignant thyroid tumors showed significantly higher TCR beta diversity than benign nodules did, in blood and tumor.

Germline values: CDR1 MNHEY, CDR2 SMNVEV (reference sequence). The junction had 6 bases not matched to a gene; V was cut back by 4 bases and J by 1 base. The CDR3 totals 17 residues. About this clone: Its specificity is not known.

Thyroid surgery was preceded by no treatment in any patient. In the original workflow: Built for papillary thyroid cancer, a distant-metastasis classifier drew on CDR3 differences across clinicopathological groups. TCRdb reanalyzed the PCR reads with MiXCR. TCRdb's processing, not the authors' own work, is the source of the V and J calls. The sample records tens of thousands of clones, roughly 14% being singletons. The receptor's source is a female donor with papillary thyroid cancer or a benign thyroid nodule (not recorded which). Some clones in this sample may be carry-over from other donors' samples. Sequencing was carried out using tumor tissue. This chain joins TRBV27 and TRBJ2-7, with TRBD2 matching over 14 bases. In nucleotides, the CDR3 is TGTGCCAGCAGTTATGGACTAGCGGGAGGAGTGTCCTACGAGCAGTACTTC. Translation: CASSYGLAGGVSYEQYF.